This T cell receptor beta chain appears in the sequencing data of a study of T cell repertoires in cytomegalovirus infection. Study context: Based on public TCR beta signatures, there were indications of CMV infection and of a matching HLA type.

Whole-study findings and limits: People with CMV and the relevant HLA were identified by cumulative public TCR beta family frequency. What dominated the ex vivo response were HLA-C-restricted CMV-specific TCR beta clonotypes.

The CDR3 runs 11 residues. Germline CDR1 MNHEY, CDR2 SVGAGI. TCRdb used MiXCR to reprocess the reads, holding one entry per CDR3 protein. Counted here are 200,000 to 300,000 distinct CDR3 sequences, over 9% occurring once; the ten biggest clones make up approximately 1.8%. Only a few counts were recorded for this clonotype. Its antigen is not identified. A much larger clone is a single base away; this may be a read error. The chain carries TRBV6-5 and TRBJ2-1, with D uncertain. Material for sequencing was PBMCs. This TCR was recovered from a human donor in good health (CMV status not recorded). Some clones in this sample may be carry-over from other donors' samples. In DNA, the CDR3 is TGTGCCAGCAGTTCCTTCAATGAGCAGTTCTTC. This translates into CASSSFNEQFF.